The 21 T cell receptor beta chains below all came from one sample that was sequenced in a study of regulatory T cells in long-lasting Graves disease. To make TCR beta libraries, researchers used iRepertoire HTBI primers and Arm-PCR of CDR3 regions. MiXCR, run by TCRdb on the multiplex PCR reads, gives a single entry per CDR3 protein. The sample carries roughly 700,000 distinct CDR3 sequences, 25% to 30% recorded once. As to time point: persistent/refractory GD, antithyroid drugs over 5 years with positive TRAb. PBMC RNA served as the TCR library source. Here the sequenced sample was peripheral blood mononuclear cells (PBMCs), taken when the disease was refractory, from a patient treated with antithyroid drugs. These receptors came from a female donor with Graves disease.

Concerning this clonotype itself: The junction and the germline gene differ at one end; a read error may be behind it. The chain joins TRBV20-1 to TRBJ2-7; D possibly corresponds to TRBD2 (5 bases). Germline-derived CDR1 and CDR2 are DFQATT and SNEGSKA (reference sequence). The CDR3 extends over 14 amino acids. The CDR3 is CSVRGLASTYEQYF. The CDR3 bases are TGCAGTGTACGCGGGCTGGCGTCGACCTACGAGCAGTATTTC.

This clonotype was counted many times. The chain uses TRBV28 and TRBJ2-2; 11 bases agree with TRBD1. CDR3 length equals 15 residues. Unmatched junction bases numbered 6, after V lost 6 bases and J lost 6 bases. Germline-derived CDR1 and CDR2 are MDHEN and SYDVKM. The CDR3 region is CASSRDRGYAGELFF. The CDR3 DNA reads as TGTGCCAGCAGCCGGGACAGGGGGTACGCCGGGGAGCTGTTTTTT. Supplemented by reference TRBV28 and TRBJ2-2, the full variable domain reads DVKVTQSSRYLVKRTGEKVFLECVQDMDHENMFWYRQDPGLGLRLIYFSYDVKMKEKGDIPEGYSVSREKKERFSLILESASTNQTSMYLCASSRDRGYAGELFFGEGSRLTVL.

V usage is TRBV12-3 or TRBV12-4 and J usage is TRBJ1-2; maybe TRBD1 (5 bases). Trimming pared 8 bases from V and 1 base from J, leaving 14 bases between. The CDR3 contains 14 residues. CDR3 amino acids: CASRMGRINYGYTF. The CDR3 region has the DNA TGTGCCAGCCGGATGGGACGGATTAACTATGGCTACACCTTC.

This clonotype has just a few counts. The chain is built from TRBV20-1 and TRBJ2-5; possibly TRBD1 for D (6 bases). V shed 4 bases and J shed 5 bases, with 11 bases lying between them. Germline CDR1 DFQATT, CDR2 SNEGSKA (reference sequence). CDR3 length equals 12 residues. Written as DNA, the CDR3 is TGCAGTGCTACCTCAGGGGCTGAGACCCAGTACTTC. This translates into CSATSGAETQYF.

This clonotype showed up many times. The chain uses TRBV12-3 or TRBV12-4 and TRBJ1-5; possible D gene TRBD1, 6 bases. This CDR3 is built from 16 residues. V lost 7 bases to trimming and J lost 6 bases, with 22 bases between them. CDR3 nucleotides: TGTGCCAGCACCGCAATACAGGGTATTGACGGTCAGCCCCAGCATTTT. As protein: CASTAIQGIDGQPQHF.

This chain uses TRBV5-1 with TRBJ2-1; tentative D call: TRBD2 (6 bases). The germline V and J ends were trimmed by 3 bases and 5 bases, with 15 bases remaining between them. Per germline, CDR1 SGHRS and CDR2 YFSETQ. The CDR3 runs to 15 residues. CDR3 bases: TGCGCCAGCAGCTACTCCGGGACTCGTCACAATGAGCAGTTCTTC. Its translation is CASSYSGTRHNEQFF.

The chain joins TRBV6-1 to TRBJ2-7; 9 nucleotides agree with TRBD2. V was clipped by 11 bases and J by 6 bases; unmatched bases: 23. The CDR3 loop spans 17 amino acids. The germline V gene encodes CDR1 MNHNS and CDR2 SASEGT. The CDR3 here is CAGSFRPFGASGIEQYF. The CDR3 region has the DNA TGTGCCGGATCTTTTCGGCCGTTCGGCGCTAGCGGGATCGAGCAGTACTTC.

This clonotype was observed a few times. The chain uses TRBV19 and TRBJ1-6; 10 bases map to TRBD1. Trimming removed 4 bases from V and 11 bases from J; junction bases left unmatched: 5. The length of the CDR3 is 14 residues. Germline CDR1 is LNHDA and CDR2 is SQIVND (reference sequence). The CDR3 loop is CASSTGQGRTPLHF. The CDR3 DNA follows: TGTGCCAGTAGTACGGGACAGGGGAGGACACCCCTCCACTTT.

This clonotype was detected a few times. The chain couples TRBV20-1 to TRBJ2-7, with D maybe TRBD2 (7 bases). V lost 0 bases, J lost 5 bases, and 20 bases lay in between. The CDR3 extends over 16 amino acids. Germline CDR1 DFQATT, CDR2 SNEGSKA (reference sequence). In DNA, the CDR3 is TGCAGTGCTAGAGACTTTCGGGGGGCCAGGCCTAACGAGCAGTACTTC. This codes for CSARDFRGARPNEQYF.

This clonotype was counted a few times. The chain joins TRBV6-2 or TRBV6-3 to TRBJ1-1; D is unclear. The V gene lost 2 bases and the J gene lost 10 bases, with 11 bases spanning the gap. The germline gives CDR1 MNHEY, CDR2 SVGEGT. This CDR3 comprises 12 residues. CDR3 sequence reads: CASSYIPVGAFF. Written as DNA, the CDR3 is TGTGCCAGCAGTTACATCCCGGTAGGAGCTTTCTTT.

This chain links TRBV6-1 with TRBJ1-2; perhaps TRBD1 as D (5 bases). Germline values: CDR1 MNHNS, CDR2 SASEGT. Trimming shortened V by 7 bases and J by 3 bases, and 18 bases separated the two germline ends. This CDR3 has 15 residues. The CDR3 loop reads CASIDVGEGDYGYTF. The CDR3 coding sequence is TGTGCCAGCATCGATGTAGGGGAAGGGGACTATGGCTACACCTTC.

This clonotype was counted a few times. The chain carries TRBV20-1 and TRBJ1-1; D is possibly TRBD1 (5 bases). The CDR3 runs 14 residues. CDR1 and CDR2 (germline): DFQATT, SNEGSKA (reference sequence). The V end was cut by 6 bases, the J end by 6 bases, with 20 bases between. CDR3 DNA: TGCAGTGCGAGTATCGGGGCATTCCAGGCTGAAGCTTTCTTT. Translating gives CSASIGAFQAEAFF.

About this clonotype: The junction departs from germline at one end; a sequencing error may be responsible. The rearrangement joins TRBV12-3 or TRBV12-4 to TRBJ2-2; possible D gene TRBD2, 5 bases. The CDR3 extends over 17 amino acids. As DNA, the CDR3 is TGTGCCAGCAGTTATTCTCGGAGCGGTTCGAACACCAGGGAGCTGTTTTTT. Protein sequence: CASSYSRSGSNTRELFF.

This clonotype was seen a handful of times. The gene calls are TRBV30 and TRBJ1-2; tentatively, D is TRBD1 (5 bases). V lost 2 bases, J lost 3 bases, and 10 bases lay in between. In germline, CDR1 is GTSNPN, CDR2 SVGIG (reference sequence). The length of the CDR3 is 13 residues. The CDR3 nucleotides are TGTGCCTGGAGTTGGGGGAGTGACTATGGCTACACCTTC. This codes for CAWSWGSDYGYTF.

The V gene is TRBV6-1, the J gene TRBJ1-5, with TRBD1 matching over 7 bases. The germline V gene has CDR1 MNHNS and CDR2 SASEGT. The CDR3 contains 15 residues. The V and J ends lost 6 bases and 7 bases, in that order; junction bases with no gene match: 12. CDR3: CASRRRDSWDQPQHF. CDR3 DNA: TGTGCCAGCAGGCGACGGGACAGTTGGGACCAGCCCCAGCATTTT.

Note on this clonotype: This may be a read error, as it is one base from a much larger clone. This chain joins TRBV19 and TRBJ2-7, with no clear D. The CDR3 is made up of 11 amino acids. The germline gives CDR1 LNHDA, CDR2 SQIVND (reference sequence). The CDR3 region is CASRYGYEQHF. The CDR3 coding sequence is TGTGCCAGTAGATACGGGTACGAGCAGCACTTC.

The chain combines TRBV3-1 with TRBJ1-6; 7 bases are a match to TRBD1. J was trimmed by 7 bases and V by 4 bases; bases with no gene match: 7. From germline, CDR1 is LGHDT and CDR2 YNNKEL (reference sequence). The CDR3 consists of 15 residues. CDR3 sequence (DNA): TGTGCCAGCAGCCCCCAGACAGGGTTGAATTCACCCCTCCACTTT. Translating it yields CASSPQTGLNSPLHF.

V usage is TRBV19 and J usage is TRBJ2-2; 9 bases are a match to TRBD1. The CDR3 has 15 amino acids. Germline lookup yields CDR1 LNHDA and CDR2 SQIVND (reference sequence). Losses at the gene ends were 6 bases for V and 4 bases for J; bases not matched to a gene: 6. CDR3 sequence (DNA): TGTGCCAGTAGCTGGGACAGGGTTGGCACCGGGGAGCTGTTTTTT. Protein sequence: CASSWDRVGTGELFF.

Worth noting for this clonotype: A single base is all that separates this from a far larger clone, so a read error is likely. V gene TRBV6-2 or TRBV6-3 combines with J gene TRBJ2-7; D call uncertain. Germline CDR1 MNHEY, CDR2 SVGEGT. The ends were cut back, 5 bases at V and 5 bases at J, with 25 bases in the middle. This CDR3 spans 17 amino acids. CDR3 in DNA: TGTGCCAGCAGTGAAGCTAAAGTCGGGCTTTGGTTGGACGAGCAGTACTTC. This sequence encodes CASSEAKVGLWLDEQYF.

The CDR3 DNA is TGTGCCAGCAGTTTGACAGGGTTTAATGGCTACACCTTC. This gives the protein CASSLTGFNGYTF. The chain recombines TRBV2 with TRBJ1-2, with 7 bases matching TRBD1. Germline values: CDR1 SNHLY, CDR2 FYNNEI. Trimming at V came to 5 bases and at J to 6 bases, leaving 6 bases not matched to a gene. This CDR3 spans 13 amino acids.

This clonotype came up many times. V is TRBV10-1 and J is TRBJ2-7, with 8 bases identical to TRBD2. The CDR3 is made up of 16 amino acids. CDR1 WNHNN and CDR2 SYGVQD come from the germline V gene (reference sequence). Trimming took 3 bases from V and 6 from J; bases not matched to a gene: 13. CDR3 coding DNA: TGCGCCAGCAGTGACCCACCAACAAGCGGGAGAACCGAGCAGTACTTC. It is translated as CASSDPPTSGRTEQYF.